This T cell receptor beta chain was sequenced in a study of graft-versus-host responses after intestinal transplantation. Findings and caveats of the study: Circulating GvH clones peaking coincided with falling HvG clones soon after transplant.

Repertoires were generated with immunoSEQ multiplex PCR, while TCRdb's copy carries only in-frame clones and drops some. The sample has 9,500 or so clones, almost 95% seen once. The CDR3 loop spans 15 amino acids. With V trimmed by 3 bases and J by 5 bases, 8 bases remained unmatched. Germline-derived CDR1 and CDR2 are MNHEY and SMNVEV (reference sequence). This clone was seen only once. What it binds is not known. The chain recombines TRBV27 with TRBJ2-5; 8 bases map to TRBD1. Sample: PBMCs, taken more than 40 days after intestinal transplantation. The source is a human patient who received an intestinal transplant, so some T cells may come from the graft donor. The CDR3 here is CASSLVRGPGETQYF. DNA for the CDR3: TGTGCCAGCAGTTTGGTCAGGGGGCCGGGGGAGACCCAGTACTTC.